The 28 T cell receptor beta chains presented below share a single source sample, sequenced in a study of T-cell reconstitution after alpha-beta-depleted transplantation in children. Preparation of the TCRbeta library used unique molecular identifiers. TCRdb recomputed calls from the PCR reads with MiXCR, one row per CDR3 protein. The sample shows 450,000 to 600,000 distinct CDR3 sequences, over 10% of them seen only once. The sample consisted of PBMCs, mostly from graft donor cells, taken 360 days after TCRalphabeta/CD19-depleted stem cell transplant. These receptors came from a male patient younger than 18 who had a stem cell transplant for acute myeloid leukemia, so the T cells may come from the graft donor.

This clonotype was found many times. This chain links TRBV6-5 with TRBJ2-7; D possibly corresponds to TRBD2 (6 bases). This CDR3 has 15 amino acids. Trimming pared 1 base from V and 5 bases from J, leaving 15 bases between. Germline lookup yields CDR1 MNHEY and CDR2 SVGAGI. The CDR3 DNA follows: TGTGCCAGCAGTTACTGGCGGGGCGACTCGAACGAGCAGTACTTC. Protein sequence: CASSYWRGDSNEQYF.

V usage is TRBV29-1 and J usage is TRBJ2-1; 9 bases map to TRBD2. Germline values: CDR1 SQVTM, CDR2 ANQGSEA. V lost 6 bases to trimming and J lost 6 bases; unmatched junction nucleotides: 12. This CDR3 is 15 amino acids long. Written as DNA, the CDR3 is TGCAGCGTGGGGAGGGCGGGAGGGGGCTCCAATGAGCAGTTCTTC. Amino acids: CSVGRAGGGSNEQFF.

This clonotype came up a few times. This sequence joins TRBV4-2 and TRBJ2-7; 12 nucleotides align to TRBD2. CDR1 and CDR2 from the germline V gene are LGHNA and YNFKEQ. Trimming at V came to 4 bases and at J to 1 base, leaving 11 bases not matched to a gene. This CDR3 has 18 residues. The CDR3 bases are TGTGCCAGCAGCCTCCTCTCCCCCACTAGCGGGGGGTCCTACGAGCAGTACTTC. Translation gives CASSLLSPTSGGSYEQYF.

This clonotype has just a few counts. J is TRBJ2-7 and V is TRBV12-3 or TRBV12-4, with 9 bases lining up with TRBD1. CDR3 size: 16 residues. Germline trimming cut 4 bases from V and 1 base from J; bases unmatched to any gene: 8. CDR3 region: CASSSSGTGLSYEQYF. For the CDR3, the DNA is TGTGCCAGCAGTTCGTCCGGGACAGGGCTATCCTACGAGCAGTACTTC.

There are a few counts of this clonotype. This sequence joins TRBV3-1 and TRBJ2-7; D is tentatively TRBD1 or TRBD2 (5 bases each). V dropped 1 base and J dropped 3 bases, with 7 bases sitting between them. The CDR3 consists of 13 residues. In germline, CDR1 is LGHDT, CDR2 YNNKEL (reference sequence). CDR3 residues: CASSQGDVYEQYF. In DNA form, the CDR3 reads TGTGCCAGCAGCCAAGGGGACGTCTACGAGCAGTACTTC.

This clonotype was detected a few times. The chain employs TRBV29-1 and TRBJ1-2; possible D gene TRBD1, 6 bases. Germline values: CDR1 SQVTM, CDR2 ANQGSEA. Trimming took off 2 bases at V and 2 bases at J, with 24 bases between the two ends. This CDR3 has 18 amino acids. The CDR3 protein is CSVENSEEPSGGNYGYTF. CDR3 DNA sequence: TGCAGCGTTGAAAACAGCGAGGAGCCTAGCGGGGGCAACTATGGCTACACCTTC.

This clonotype was recorded at least ten times. This chain connects TRBV10-3 to TRBJ1-2; D is uncertain. The CDR3 sequence is 16 residues long. The V end lost 5 bases, the J end lost 5 bases, and 21 bases lay between the germline ends. In germline, CDR1 is ENHRY, CDR2 SYGVKD. The CDR3 is CAISIRGMGSPYGYTF. CDR3 nucleotide sequence: TGTGCCATCAGTATTCGTGGCATGGGGAGTCCATATGGCTACACCTTC.

This clonotype was counted between two and nine times. This chain uses TRBV7-6 with TRBJ2-5; D tentatively fits TRBD1 or TRBD2 (6 bases each). Trimming removed 5 bases from V and 5 bases from J, with 15 bases in between. CDR1 SGHVS and CDR2 FNYEAQ come from the germline V gene. This CDR3 has 14 residues. The DNA for the CDR3 is TGTGCCAGCAGCCTCCCGAGGGGGGCTGAGACCCAGTACTTC. This gives the protein CASSLPRGAETQYF.

This chain's CDR3 is CASSQSTGGYGYTF. Here the CDR3 DNA reads TGCGCCAGCAGCCAATCCACAGGGGGCTATGGCTACACCTTC. This chain links TRBV4-3 with TRBJ1-2; 8 bases align to TRBD1. Germline V lookup: CDR1 LGHNA, CDR2 YSLEER. The CDR3 loop spans 14 amino acids. With V trimmed by 2 bases and J by 4 bases, 3 bases remained unmatched.

This clonotype has a handful of counts. In DNA, the CDR3 is TGTGCCATCACTGGACTAGCGGGTGGCGATGAGCAGTTCTTC. It encodes CAITGLAGGDEQFF. V gene TRBV10-3 combines with J gene TRBJ2-1; 11 bases map to TRBD2. Germline V gene lookup returns CDR1 ENHRY and CDR2 SYGVKD. This CDR3 is built from 14 residues. V was pared by 7 bases and J by 8 bases, with 7 bases of the junction left unmatched.

This chain connects TRBV5-4 to TRBJ2-5, with TRBD2 identical over 10 bases. V gave up 3 bases and J gave up 3 bases; unmatched junction bases: 5. Germline V gene data show CDR1 as SGHNT and CDR2 as YYREEE (reference sequence). This CDR3 region has 15 residues. CDR3 region: CASSSAGGPKETQYF. The CDR3 DNA sequence: TGTGCCAGCAGCTCAGCGGGAGGGCCTAAAGAGACCCAGTACTTC.

The V gene is TRBV12-3 or TRBV12-4, the J gene TRBJ1-5; D is possibly TRBD1 (6 bases). With 1 base removed from V and 4 bases from J, the gap between germline ends came to 14 bases. The length of the CDR3 is 16 residues. In DNA, the CDR3 is TGTGCCAGCAGTTTAGAAGGGGGGGTTTTTAATCAGCCCCAGCATTTT. It specifies CASSLEGGVFNQPQHF.

V gene TRBV4-3 combines with J gene TRBJ2-7; D is undetermined. The CDR3 contains 15 residues. Germline CDR1 LGHNA, CDR2 YSLEER. Trimming pared 3 bases from V and 0 bases from J, leaving 12 bases between. CDR3 coding DNA: TGCGCCAGCAGCCACGACTGGGGTAGCTCCTACGAGCAGTACTTC. It specifies CASSHDWGSSYEQYF.

V gene TRBV9 combines with J gene TRBJ1-4, with D hard to call. Germline loops: CDR1 SGDLS, CDR2 YYNGEE. The germline V and J ends were trimmed by 0 bases and 8 bases, with 11 bases remaining between them. The CDR3 consists of 14 residues. This chain's CDR3 is CASSVDGEDEKLFF. The DNA for the CDR3 is TGTGCCAGCAGCGTAGATGGGGAGGACGAAAAACTGTTTTTT.

J is TRBJ2-5 and V is TRBV7-8; TRBD2 aligns across 11 bases. Germline V CDR1 and CDR2: SGHVS, FQNEAQ. Trimming at V came to 5 bases and at J to 5 bases, leaving 7 bases not matched to a gene. This CDR3 contains 15 residues. The CDR3: CASSPQLAGDETQYF. The DNA for the CDR3 is TGTGCCAGCAGCCCCCAACTAGCGGGAGATGAGACCCAGTACTTC.

In this sample, this clonotype turned up many times. The V call is TRBV5-1, the J call TRBJ2-2, with TRBD1 identical over 8 bases. The CDR3 covers 18 residues. The germline CDR1 and CDR2 sequences are SGHRS and YFSETQ. The ends lost 4 bases at V and 1 base at J; junction bases unmatched: 12. The CDR3 loop reads CASSRFDRGRGNTGELFF. The CDR3 DNA follows: TGCGCCAGCAGCCGATTCGACAGGGGAAGAGGGAACACCGGGGAGCTGTTTTTT.

This clonotype has only a few counts. The chain is built from TRBV4-2 and TRBJ2-3, with 9 bases matching TRBD1. The CDR3 contains 17 residues. After removal of 2 bases from V and 4 bases from J, the junction contained 10 bases not matched to a gene. Germline V lookup: CDR1 LGHNA, CDR2 YNFKEQ. CDR3 loop: CASSQLTGTGNADTQYF. CDR3 nucleotide sequence: TGTGCCAGCAGCCAACTGACCGGGACAGGGAACGCAGATACGCAGTATTTT.

This clonotype occurred a few times. V usage is TRBV7-2 and J usage is TRBJ2-7; D unresolved. V was trimmed by 1 base and J by 2 bases, leaving 12 bases between them. Germline V gene sequence: CDR1 SGHTA, CDR2 FQGNSA. The CDR3 sequence is 15 residues long. CDR3 nucleotide sequence: TGTGCCAGCAGCTTAGTTGCCGGGTCCCCCTACGAGCAGTACTTC. It translates to CASSLVAGSPYEQYF. The full variable domain, with the rest looked up from reference TRBV7-2 and TRBJ2-7, is GAGVSQSPSNKVTEKGKDVELRCDPISGHTALYWYRQSLGQGLEFLIYFQGNSAPDKSGLPSDRFSAERTGGSVSTLTIQRTQQEDSAVYLCASSLVAGSPYEQYFGPGTRLTVT.

This clonotype was picked up a small number of times. This sequence joins TRBV12-3 or TRBV12-4 and TRBJ1-1, with 8 bases matching TRBD1. Trimming at V came to 6 bases and at J to 4 bases, leaving 10 bases not matched to a gene. The CDR3 is made up of 15 amino acids. The CDR3 DNA reads TGTGCCAGCAGCGGGACAGGAGGAGTGAGCACTGAAGCTTTCTTT. The encoded protein is CASSGTGGVSTEAFF.

V and J are TRBV11-1 and TRBJ2-1; the D gene is possibly TRBD1 (6 bases). Trimming took off 8 bases at V and 9 bases at J, with 23 bases between the two ends. The germline V gene encodes CDR1 SGHAT and CDR2 FQDESV (reference sequence). CDR3 length equals 15 residues. The CDR3, as DNA: TGTGCCAGCTCCGCAGGGTTGGGACACAATGGTGAGCAGTTCTTC. It codes for CASSAGLGHNGEQFF.

The chain couples TRBV7-9 to TRBJ2-7; D is perhaps TRBD1 or TRBD2 (5 bases each). There are 16 residues in the CDR3. V was shortened by 6 bases and J by 5 bases, with 23 bases between the two germline ends. CDR1 SEHNR and CDR2 FQNEAQ come from the germline V gene (reference sequence). The CDR3 sequence is CASSSSLGGELDEQYF. The CDR3 bases are TGTGCCAGCAGTTCTTCCCTTGGGGGAGAACTGGACGAGCAGTACTTC.

The V call is TRBV5-5, the J call TRBJ2-1; 10 bases agree with TRBD2. Germline V gene lookup returns CDR1 SGHKS and CDR2 YYEKEE (reference sequence). This CDR3 comprises 15 residues. The V and J ends lost 0 bases and 12 bases, in that order; junction bases with no gene match: 9. As DNA, the CDR3 is TGTGCCAGCAGCTTGGTTGGACTAGCGGCTCTTCGGCAGTTCTTC. Amino acid sequence: CASSLVGLAALRQFF.

The chain recombines TRBV4-2 with TRBJ2-1; TRBD2 matches 9 bases. Looked up from germline, CDR1 is LGHNA and CDR2 is YNFKEQ. The CDR3 consists of 17 residues. V was clipped by 0 bases and J by 4 bases; unmatched bases: 7. The CDR3 DNA sequence: TGTGCCAGCAGCCAAGATCGGGGTCTAGCGGGGTACAATGAGCAGTTCTTC. It codes for CASSQDRGLAGYNEQFF.

The CDR3 DNA reads as TGTGCCAGCAGGGGGTCGGGGGTAGAGACCCAGTACTTC. The encoded protein is CASRGSGVETQYF. The chain combines TRBV28 with TRBJ2-5, with D maybe TRBD2 (6 bases). The germline V gene encodes CDR1 MDHEN and CDR2 SYDVKM. The CDR3 sequence is 13 residues long. V shed 6 bases and J shed 4 bases, with 12 bases lying between them.

This clonotype was seen many times. The chain has TRBV7-8 and TRBJ2-7; 10 nucleotides line up with TRBD2. The CDR3 runs to 16 residues. Trimming at V came to 5 bases and at J to 5 bases, leaving 12 bases not matched to a gene. Looked up from germline, CDR1 is SGHVS and CDR2 is FQNEAQ. In DNA form, the CDR3 reads TGTGCCAGCAGCCCCCCAAAGAGCGGGAGGGTAAACGAGCAGTACTTC. Translated: CASSPPKSGRVNEQYF.

This clonotype was recorded many times. This rearrangement joins TRBV28 to TRBJ1-1, with 7 bases fitting TRBD1. Trimming took 5 bases from V and 3 from J; bases not matched to a gene: 12. Germline CDR1 MDHEN, CDR2 SYDVKM. The CDR3 runs 16 residues. The CDR3 DNA follows: TGTGCCAGCAGTCTTTCGAGGGGGCCGGGGGACACTGAAGCTTTCTTT. Its translation: CASSLSRGPGDTEAFF. Complete variable domain (other parts from reference TRBV28 and TRBJ1-1): DVKVTQSSRYLVKRTGEKVFLECVQDMDHENMFWYRQDPGLGLRLIYFSYDVKMKEKGDIPEGYSVSREKKERFSLILESASTNQTSMYLCASSLSRGPGDTEAFFGQGTRLTVV.

The rearrangement joins TRBV3-1 to TRBJ1-3, with D unclear. There are 15 residues in the CDR3. The V and J ends lost 0 bases and 11 bases respectively, with 17 bases between them. Per germline, CDR1 LGHDT and CDR2 YNNKEL (reference sequence). The CDR3 here is CASSQDSSFIPPIYF. CDR3 sequence (DNA): TGTGCCAGCAGCCAAGATTCCTCGTTCATTCCTCCCATATATTTT.

The chain recombines TRBV6-5 with TRBJ2-1; TRBD2 agrees at 9 bases. CDR3 length: 16 amino acids. The germline V gene encodes CDR1 MNHEY and CDR2 SVGAGI. The J segment lost 8 bases and the V segment lost 6 bases, leaving 14 bases of the junction unmatched. CDR3 sequence reads: CASRDRVAGVGHEQFF. CDR3 in DNA: TGTGCCAGCAGGGACAGAGTAGCGGGAGTTGGTCATGAGCAGTTCTTC.